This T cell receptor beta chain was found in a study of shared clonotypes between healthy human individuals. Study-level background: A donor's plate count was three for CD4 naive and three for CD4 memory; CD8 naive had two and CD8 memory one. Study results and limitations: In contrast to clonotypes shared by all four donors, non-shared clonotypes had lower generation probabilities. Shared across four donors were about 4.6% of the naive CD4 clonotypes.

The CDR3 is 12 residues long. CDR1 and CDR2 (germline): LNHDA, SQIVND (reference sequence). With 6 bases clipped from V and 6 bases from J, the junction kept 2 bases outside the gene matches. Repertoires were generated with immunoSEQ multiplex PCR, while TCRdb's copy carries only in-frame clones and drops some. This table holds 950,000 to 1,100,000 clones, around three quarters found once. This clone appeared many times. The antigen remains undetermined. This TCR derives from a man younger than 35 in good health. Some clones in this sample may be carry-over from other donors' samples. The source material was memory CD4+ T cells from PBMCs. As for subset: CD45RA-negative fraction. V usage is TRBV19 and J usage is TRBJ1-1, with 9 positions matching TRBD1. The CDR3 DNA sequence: TGTGCCAGTAGGGACAGGGGCCCTGAAGCTTTCTTT. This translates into CASRDRGPEAFF.